The sample holds a few counts of the clone carrying this T cell receptor (beta chain). What it binds is not known. The V end lost 7 bases, the J end lost 2 bases, and 15 bases lay between the germline ends. The CDR3 length is 13 residues. CDR1 is DFQATT, CDR2 SNEGSKA, per germline (reference sequence). The source of the sample is a study of CD8+CD57+ T cells in acquired aplastic anemia. Whole-study findings and limits: Significant differences in CD8+ Simpson's diversity were not observed between patients and controls.

Genomic DNA was employed as the template in profiling TCR beta VDJ and CDR3. TCRdb called the reads again in MiXCR, with one record for every CDR3 protein. The sample shows 150,000 to 200,000 distinct CDR3 sequences, around 65% of them seen only once. The sequence was obtained from a human donor with severe aplastic anemia or a healthy control (not recorded which). The rearrangement joins TRBV20-1 to TRBJ2-7; maybe TRBD1 (5 bases). Sequencing was performed on sorted CD4+, CD8+, or CD8+CD57+ T cells (not recorded which) from PBMCs. The CDR3 DNA reads TGCAGTGTTCTCGGGCAGGGTGCCTACGAGCAGTACTTC. Amino acids: CSVLGQGAYEQYF.